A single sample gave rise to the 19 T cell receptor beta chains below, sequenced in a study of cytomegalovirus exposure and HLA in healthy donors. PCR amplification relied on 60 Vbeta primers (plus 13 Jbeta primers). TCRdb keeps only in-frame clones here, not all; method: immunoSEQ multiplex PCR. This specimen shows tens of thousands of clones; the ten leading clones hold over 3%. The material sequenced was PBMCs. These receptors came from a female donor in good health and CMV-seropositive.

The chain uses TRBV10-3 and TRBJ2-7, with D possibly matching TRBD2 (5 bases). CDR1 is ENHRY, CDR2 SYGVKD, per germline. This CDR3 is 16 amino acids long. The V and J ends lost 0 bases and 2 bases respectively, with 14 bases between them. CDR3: CAISESEGKKAYEQYF. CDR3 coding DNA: TGTGCCATCAGTGAGTCAGAGGGAAAGAAGGCCTACGAGCAGTACTTC.

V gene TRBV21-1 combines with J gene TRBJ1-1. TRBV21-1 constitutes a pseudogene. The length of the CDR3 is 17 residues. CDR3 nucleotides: TGTGCCAGTCCAGGCGGGATTGGCGCCAGGGTGAACACTGAAGCTTTCTTT. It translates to CASPGGIGARVNTEAFF.

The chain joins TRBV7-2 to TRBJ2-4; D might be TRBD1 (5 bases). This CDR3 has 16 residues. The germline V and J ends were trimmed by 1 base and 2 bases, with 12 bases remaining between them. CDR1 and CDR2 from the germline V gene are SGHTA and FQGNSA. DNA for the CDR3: TGTGCCAGCAGCTTAGAGGTCAGGGTTACCAAAAACATTCAGTACTTC. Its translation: CASSLEVRVTKNIQYF.

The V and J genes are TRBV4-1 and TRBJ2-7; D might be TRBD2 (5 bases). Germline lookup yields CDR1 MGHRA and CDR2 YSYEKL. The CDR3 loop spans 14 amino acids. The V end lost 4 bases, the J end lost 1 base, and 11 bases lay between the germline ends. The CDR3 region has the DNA TGCGCCAGCAGCCTACAGACTACATCCTACGAGCAGTACTTC. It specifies CASSLQTTSYEQYF.

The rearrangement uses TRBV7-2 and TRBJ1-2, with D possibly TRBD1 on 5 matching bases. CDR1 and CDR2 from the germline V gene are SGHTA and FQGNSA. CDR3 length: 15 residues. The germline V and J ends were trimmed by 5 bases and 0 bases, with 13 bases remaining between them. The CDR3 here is CASSNGTATNYGYTF. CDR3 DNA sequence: TGTGCCAGCAGCAACGGGACTGCTACTAACTATGGCTACACCTTC.

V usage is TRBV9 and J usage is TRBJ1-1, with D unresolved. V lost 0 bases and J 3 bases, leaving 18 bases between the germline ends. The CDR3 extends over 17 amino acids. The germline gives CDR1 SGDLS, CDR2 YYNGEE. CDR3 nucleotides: TGTGCCAGCAGCGTAGAGGAGGTTCCCCGGCGGCACACTGAAGCTTTCTTT. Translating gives CASSVEEVPRRHTEAFF.

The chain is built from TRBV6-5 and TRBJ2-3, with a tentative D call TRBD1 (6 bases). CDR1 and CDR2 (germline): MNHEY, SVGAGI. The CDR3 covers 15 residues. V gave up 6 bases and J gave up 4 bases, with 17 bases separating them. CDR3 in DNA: TGTGCCAGCAGCCAGGGGACACCCCAATCAGATACGCAGTATTTT. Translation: CASSQGTPQSDTQYF.

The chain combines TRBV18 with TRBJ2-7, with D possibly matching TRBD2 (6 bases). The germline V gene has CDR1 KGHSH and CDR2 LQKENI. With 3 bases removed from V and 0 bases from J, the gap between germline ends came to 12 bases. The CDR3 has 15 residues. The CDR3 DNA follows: TGTGCCAGCTCACCCGAGGGAGGTGGCTCCTACGAGCAGTACTTC. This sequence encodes CASSPEGGGSYEQYF.

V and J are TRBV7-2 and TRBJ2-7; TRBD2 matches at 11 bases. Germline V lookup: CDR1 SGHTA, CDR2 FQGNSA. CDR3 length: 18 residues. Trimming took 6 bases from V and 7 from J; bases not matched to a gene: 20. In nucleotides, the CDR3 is TGTGCCAGCAGGTCCTCTGGGTGGGTAGCGGGGGGGCTGGGGGAGCAGTACTTC. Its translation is CASRSSGWVAGGLGEQYF.

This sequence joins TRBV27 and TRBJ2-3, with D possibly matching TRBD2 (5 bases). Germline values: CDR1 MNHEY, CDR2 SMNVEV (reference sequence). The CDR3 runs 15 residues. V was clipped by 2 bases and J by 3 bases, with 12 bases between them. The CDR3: CASSLASLGTDTQYF. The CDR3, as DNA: TGTGCCAGCAGTTTAGCTAGCCTAGGTACAGATACGCAGTATTTT.

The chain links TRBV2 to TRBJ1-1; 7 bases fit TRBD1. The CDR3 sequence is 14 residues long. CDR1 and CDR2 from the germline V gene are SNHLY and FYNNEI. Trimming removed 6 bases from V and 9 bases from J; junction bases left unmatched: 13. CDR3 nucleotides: TGTGCCAGCAGCTCGCCTCCGGGACAGTATAAAGCTTTCTTT. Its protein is CASSSPPGQYKAFF.

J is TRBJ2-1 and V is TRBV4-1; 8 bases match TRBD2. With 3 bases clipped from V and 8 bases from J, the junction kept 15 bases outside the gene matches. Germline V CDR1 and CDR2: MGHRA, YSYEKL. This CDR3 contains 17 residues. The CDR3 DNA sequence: TGCGCCAGCAGCCAGGGGCCTGCGGGAGGCAGCCAGGATGAGCAGTTCTTC. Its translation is CASSQGPAGGSQDEQFF.

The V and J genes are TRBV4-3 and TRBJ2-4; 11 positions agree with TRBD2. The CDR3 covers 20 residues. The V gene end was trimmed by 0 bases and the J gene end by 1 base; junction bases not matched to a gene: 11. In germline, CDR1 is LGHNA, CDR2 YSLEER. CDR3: CASSQDWASGGPGAKNIQYF. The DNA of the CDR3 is TGCGCCAGCAGCCAAGATTGGGCTAGCGGGGGGCCAGGGGCCAAAAACATTCAGTACTTC.

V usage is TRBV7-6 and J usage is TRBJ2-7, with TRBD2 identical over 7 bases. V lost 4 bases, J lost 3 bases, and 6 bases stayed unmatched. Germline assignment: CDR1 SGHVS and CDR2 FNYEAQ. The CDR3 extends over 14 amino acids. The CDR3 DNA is TGTGCCAGCAGCTCGGCGACGGGAGGCTACGAGCAGTACTTC. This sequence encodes CASSSATGGYEQYF.

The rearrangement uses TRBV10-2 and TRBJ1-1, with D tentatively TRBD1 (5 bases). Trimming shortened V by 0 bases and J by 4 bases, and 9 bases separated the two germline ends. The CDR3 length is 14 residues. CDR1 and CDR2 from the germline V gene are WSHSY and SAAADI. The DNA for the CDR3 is TGCGCCAGCAGTGAGTCCCGGGGGGGCACTGAAGCTTTCTTT. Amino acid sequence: CASSESRGGTEAFF.

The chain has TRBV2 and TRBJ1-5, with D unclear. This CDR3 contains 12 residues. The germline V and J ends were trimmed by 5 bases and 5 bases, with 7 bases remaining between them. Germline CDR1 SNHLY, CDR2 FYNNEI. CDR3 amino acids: CASSPTYQPQHF. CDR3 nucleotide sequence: TGTGCCAGCAGTCCGACTTATCAGCCCCAGCATTTT.

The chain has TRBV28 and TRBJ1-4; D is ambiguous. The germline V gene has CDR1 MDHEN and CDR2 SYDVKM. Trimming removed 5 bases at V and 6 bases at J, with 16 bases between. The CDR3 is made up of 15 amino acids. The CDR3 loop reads CASSPPAGSDEKLFF. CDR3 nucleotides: TGTGCCAGCAGTCCCCCCGCAGGTTCTGATGAAAAACTGTTTTTT. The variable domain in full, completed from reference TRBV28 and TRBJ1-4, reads DVKVTQSSRYLVKRTGEKVFLECVQDMDHENMFWYRQDPGLGLRLIYFSYDVKMKEKGDIPEGYSVSREKKERFSLILESASTNQTSMYLCASSPPAGSDEKLFFGSGTQLSVL.

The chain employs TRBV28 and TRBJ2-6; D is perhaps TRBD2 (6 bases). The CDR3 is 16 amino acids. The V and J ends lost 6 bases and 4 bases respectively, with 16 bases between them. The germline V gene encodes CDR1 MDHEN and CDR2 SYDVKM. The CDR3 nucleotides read TGTGCCAGCAGCCTTCCGCGGGGTGGCGGGGCCAACGTCCTGACTTTC. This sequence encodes CASSLPRGGGANVLTF.

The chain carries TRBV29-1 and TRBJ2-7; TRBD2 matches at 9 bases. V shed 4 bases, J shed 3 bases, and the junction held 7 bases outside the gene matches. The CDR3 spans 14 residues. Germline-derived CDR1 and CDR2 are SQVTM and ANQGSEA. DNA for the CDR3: TGCAGCGTTGCATTAACTAGCGGGTTCTACGAGCAGTACTTC. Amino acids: CSVALTSGFYEQYF.